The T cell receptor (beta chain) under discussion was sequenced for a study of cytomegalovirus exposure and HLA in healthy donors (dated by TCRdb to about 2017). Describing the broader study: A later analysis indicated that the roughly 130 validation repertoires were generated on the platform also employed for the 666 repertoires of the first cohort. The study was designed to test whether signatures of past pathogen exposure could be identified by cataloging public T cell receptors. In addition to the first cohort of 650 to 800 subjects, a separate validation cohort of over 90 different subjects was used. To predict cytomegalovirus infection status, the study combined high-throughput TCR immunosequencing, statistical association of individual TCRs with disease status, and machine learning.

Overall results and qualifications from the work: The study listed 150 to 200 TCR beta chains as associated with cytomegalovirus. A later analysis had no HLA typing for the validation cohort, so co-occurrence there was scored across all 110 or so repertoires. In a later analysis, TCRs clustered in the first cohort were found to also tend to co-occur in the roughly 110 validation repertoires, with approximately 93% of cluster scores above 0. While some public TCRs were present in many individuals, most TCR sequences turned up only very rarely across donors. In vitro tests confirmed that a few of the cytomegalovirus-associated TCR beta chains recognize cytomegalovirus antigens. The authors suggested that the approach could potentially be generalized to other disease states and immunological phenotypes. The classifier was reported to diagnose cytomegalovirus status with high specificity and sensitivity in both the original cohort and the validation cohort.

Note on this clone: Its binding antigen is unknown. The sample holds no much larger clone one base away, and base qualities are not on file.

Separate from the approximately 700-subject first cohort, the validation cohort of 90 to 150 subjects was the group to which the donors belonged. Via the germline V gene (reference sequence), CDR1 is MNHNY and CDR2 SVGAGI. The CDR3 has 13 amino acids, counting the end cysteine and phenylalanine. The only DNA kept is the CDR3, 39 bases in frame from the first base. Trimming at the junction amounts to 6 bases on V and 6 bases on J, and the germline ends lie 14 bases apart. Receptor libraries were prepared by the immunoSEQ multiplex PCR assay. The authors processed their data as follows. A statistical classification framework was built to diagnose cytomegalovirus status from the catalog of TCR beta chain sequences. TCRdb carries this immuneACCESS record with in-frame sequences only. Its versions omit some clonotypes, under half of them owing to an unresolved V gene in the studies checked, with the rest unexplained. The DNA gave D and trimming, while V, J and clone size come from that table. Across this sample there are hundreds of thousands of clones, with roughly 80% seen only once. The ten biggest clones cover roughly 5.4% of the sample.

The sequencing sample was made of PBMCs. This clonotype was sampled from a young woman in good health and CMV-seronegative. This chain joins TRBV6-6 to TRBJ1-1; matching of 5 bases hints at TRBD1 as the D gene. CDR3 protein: CASRTGALPEAFF. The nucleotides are TGTGCCAGCAGAACCGGGGCCCTCCCTGAAGCTTTCTTT.